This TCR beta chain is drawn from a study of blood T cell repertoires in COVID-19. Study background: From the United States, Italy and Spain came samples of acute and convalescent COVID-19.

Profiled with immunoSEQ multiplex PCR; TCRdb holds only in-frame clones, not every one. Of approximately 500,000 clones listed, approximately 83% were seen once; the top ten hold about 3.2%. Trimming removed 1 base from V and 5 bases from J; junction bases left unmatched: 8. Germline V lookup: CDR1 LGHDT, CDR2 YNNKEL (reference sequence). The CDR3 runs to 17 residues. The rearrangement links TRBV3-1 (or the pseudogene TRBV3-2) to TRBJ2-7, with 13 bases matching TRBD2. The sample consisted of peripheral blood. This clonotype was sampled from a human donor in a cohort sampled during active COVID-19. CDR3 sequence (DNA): TGTGCCAGCAGCCAAGTAACTAGCGGGAGGGCCCTCAACGAGCAGTACTTC. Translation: CASSQVTSGRALNEQYF.